This entry lists 15 T cell receptor beta chains sequenced from one sample in a study of human T cells and chemical hapten exposure. The time point denotes: patch test 3, about 24 weeks after DPC sensitization. The treatment: therapeutic diphenylcyclopropenone sensitization with weekly scalp DPC. MiXCR, applied by TCRdb to the RACE reads, yields one record per CDR3 protein. The sample contains roughly 200,000 distinct CDR3 sequences, about 25% of which appear only once. The input for sequencing was whole blood, taken in connection with sensitization to the hapten diphenylcyclopropenone (DPC). Receptors were obtained from a woman aged 40 to 50 with alopecia areata. Some clones in this sample may be carry-over from other donors' samples.

This clonotype was detected a few times. The chain joins TRBV7-6 to TRBJ2-1, with 10 nucleotides matching TRBD2. The CDR3 sequence is 18 residues long. In germline, CDR1 is SGHVS, CDR2 FNYEAQ. With V trimmed by 1 base and J by 12 bases, 18 bases remained unmatched. CDR3 amino acids: CASSLVAGRLAGPLGQFF. The CDR3, as DNA: TGTGCCAGCAGCTTAGTGGCGGGCAGACTAGCGGGTCCCCTCGGGCAGTTCTTC.

In its sample, this clonotype was seen a few times. This chain connects TRBV3-2 to TRBJ2-2; TRBD1, the table's D call, was not compared with the DNA. TRBV3-2 is marked as a pseudogene. The CDR3 totals 16 residues. CDR3 region: CASSLLTGTATGELFF. The CDR3 bases are TGTGCCAGCAGCCTCCTGACCGGGACAGCGACCGGGGAGCTGTTTTTT.

This clonotype occurred a few times. J is TRBJ1-5 and V is TRBV28, with unresolved D. The germline V and J ends were trimmed by 3 bases and 2 bases, with 8 bases remaining between them. The CDR3 is 14 residues long. Germline V gives CDR1 MDHEN, CDR2 SYDVKM. The chain's CDR3 is CASSLPGRNQPQHF. The CDR3 DNA reads TGTGCCAGCAGTTTGCCAGGTCGCAATCAGCCCCAGCATTTT. Combining the CDR3 with reference TRBV28 and TRBJ1-5 gives the whole variable domain DVKVTQSSRYLVKRTGEKVFLECVQDMDHENMFWYRQDPGLGLRLIYFSYDVKMKEKGDIPEGYSVSREKKERFSLILESASTNQTSMYLCASSLPGRNQPQHFGDGTRLSIL.

This clonotype has ten or more counts. V gene TRBV29-1 combines with J gene TRBJ2-7; TRBD2 agrees at 9 bases. V trimming: 1 base; J trimming: 3 bases; junction bases outside the gene matches: 7. CDR3 size: 15 residues. Looked up from germline, CDR1 is SQVTM and CDR2 is ANQGSEA. Here the CDR3 DNA reads TGCAGCGTTGAAGTTGGGCGGGAGGGCGTCTACGAGCAGTACTTC. Encoded protein: CSVEVGREGVYEQYF.

This sequence joins TRBV27 and TRBJ2-7; 7 nucleotides align to TRBD1. Germline CDR1 MNHEY, CDR2 SMNVEV (reference sequence). Trimming removed 10 bases from V and 6 bases from J; junction bases left unmatched: 6. CDR3 length: 11 residues. CDR3 region: CAIDRVGEQYF. CDR3 nucleotides: TGTGCCATCGACAGGGTAGGCGAGCAGTACTTC.

This chain uses TRBV6-1 with TRBJ2-7; TRBD2 matches 8 bases. CDR1 and CDR2 from the germline V gene are MNHNS and SASEGT. V gave up 2 bases and J gave up 5 bases; unmatched junction bases: 14. This CDR3 region has 17 residues. CDR3 in amino acids: CASSEMVGAGGVHEQYF. CDR3 coding DNA: TGTGCCAGCAGTGAAATGGTTGGGGCGGGAGGAGTTCACGAGCAGTACTTC.

This clonotype was picked up one time. The chain joins TRBV4-2 to TRBJ1-1; no definite D call. The germline gives CDR1 LGHNA, CDR2 YNFKEQ. This CDR3 contains 15 residues. The ends were cut back, 4 bases at V and 4 bases at J, with 16 bases in the middle. CDR3 nucleotides: TGTGCCAGCAGCCCTCGGCCACCGTCCGCCACTGAAGCTTTCTTT. It codes for CASSPRPPSATEAFF.

This clonotype has more than one count but fewer than ten. The genes are TRBV20-1 and TRBJ2-2; D possibly corresponds to TRBD1 (5 bases). CDR1 and CDR2 (germline): DFQATT, SNEGSKA (reference sequence). The CDR3 contains 15 residues. V lost 5 bases, J lost 10 bases, and 23 bases lay in between. This CDR3 reads CSASGDSMYTKELFF. DNA for the CDR3: TGCAGTGCTTCCGGCGACAGCATGTACACCAAGGAGCTGTTTTTT.

The chain links TRBV29-1 to TRBJ1-2, with TRBD1 matching 8 bases. The CDR3 is made up of 13 amino acids. The germline gives CDR1 SQVTM, CDR2 ANQGSEA. V was clipped by 7 bases and J by 8 bases; unmatched bases: 12. CDR3 coding DNA: TGCAGCGCCGAGCACAGGGGGGGTGAGGGCTACACCTTC. It specifies CSAEHRGGEGYTF.

This clonotype appeared a few times. The chain uses TRBV20-1 and TRBJ1-1; weak D call: TRBD1 (5 bases). Germline V gives CDR1 DFQATT, CDR2 SNEGSKA (reference sequence). The V and J ends lost 8 bases and 6 bases respectively, with 13 bases between them. CDR3 length: 11 residues. The CDR3 region has the DNA TGCAGTCCCCTGGGGGAGTCTGAAGCTTTCTTT. It specifies CSPLGESEAFF.

This chain connects TRBV2 to TRBJ1-5; a possible D gene is TRBD1 (6 bases). CDR3 size: 19 residues. Germline CDR1 reads SNHLY; CDR2 reads FYNNEI. V was clipped by 6 bases and J by 0 bases, with 24 bases between them. Here the CDR3 DNA reads TGTGCCAGCAGCGGGGCGGACAGCCTTAGCGGGTATAGCAATCAGCCCCAGCATTTT. Translation: CASSGADSLSGYSNQPQHF.

The chain carries TRBV6-5 and TRBJ1-5, with 7 bases fitting TRBD1. The CDR3 spans 14 residues. Germline V lookup: CDR1 MNHEY, CDR2 SVGAGI. Trimming cost V 6 bases and J 4 bases; bases outside gene matches: 6. For the CDR3, the DNA is TGTGCCAGCAGCTCCCTCAGGGGGAATCAGCCCCAGCATTTT. It is translated as CASSSLRGNQPQHF.

The chain combines TRBV12-3 or TRBV12-4 with TRBJ1-2; D is uncertain. CDR3 size: 12 residues. V gave up 4 bases and J gave up 2 bases, with 5 bases separating them. The CDR3: CASSSGNYGYTF. In nucleotides, the CDR3 is TGTGCCAGCAGTTCCGGGAACTATGGCTACACCTTC.

The sample holds a few counts of this clonotype. The chain carries TRBV12-3 or TRBV12-4 and TRBJ2-2, with D perhaps matching TRBD1 (6 bases). The V end lost 5 bases, the J end lost 7 bases, and 11 bases lay between the germline ends. CDR3 length: 13 amino acids. CDR3 DNA sequence: TGTGCCAGCAGTAGCTACAGGGACGGGGAGCTGTTTTTT. As protein: CASSSYRDGELFF.

At least ten counts were recorded for this clonotype. The chain carries TRBV28 and TRBJ2-3, with TRBD1 matching 8 bases. V was clipped by 6 bases and J by 6 bases; unmatched bases: 8. In germline, CDR1 is MDHEN, CDR2 SYDVKM. The CDR3 contains 14 residues. CDR3 residues: CASRETGAVDTQYF. The CDR3 DNA sequence: TGTGCCAGCAGGGAGACAGGGGCGGTCGATACGCAGTATTTT.